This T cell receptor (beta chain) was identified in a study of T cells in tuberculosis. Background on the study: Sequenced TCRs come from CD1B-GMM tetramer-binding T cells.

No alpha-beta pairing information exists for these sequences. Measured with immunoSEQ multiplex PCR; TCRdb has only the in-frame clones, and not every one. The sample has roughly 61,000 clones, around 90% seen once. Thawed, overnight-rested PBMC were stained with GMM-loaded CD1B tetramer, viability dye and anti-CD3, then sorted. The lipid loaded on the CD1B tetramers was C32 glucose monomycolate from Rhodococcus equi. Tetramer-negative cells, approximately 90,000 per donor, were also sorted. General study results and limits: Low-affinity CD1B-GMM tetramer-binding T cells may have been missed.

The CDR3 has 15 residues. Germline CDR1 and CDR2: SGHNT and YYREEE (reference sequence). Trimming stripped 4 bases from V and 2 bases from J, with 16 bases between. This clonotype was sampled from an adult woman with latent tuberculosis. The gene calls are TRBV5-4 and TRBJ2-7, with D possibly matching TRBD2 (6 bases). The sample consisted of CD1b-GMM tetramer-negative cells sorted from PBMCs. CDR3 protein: CASSGGSTVPYEQYF. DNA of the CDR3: TGTGCCAGCAGCGGGGGGTCGACAGTTCCCTACGAGCAGTACTTC.